These 26 T cell receptor beta chains originate from one sample sequenced in a study of T cell changes during pregnancy in multiple sclerosis. Data came from immunoSEQ multiplex PCR; TCRdb stores just in-frame clones and leaves some out. The sample contains roughly 70,000 clones, 85% to 95% of which appear only once. The source material was peripheral blood, sampled in the third trimester of pregnancy. Receptors were obtained from a female donor with multiple sclerosis, enrolled in a pregnancy study.

CDR3 sequence reads: CASSLQGGETQYF. In nucleotides, the CDR3 is TGTGCCAGCTCACTACAGGGTGGAGAGACCCAGTACTTC. The rearrangement joins TRBV18 to TRBJ2-5, with D possibly being TRBD1 (6 bases). The germline gives CDR1 KGHSH, CDR2 LQKENI. V was cut by 4 bases and J by 4 bases, with 10 bases left in between. This CDR3 is built from 13 residues.

The rearrangement uses TRBV5-1 and TRBJ1-4; TRBD1 agrees at 7 bases. V dropped 0 bases and J dropped 7; count of bases not matched to a gene: 6. The CDR3 consists of 15 residues. The germline V gene encodes CDR1 SGHRS and CDR2 YFSETQ. Here the CDR3 DNA reads TGCGCCAGCAGCTTGGAAGGGGGCGCGAGTGAAAAACTGTTTTTT. As protein: CASSLEGGASEKLFF.

The V call is TRBV9, the J call TRBJ1-5, with TRBD1 matching over 10 bases. The CDR3 runs to 14 residues. V gave up 3 bases and J gave up 5 bases; unmatched junction bases: 2. Germline V CDR1 and CDR2: SGDLS, YYNGEE. CDR3 in DNA: TGTGCCAGCAGCGGACAGGGGGCATATCAGCCCCAGCATTTT. It specifies CASSGQGAYQPQHF.

V and J are TRBV16 and TRBJ2-5, with unresolved D. Between the trimmed V and J ends, which lost 6 bases and 3 bases, there was a span of 11 bases. The germline CDR1 and CDR2 sequences are KGHSY and FQNENV. This CDR3 comprises 13 residues. CDR3 amino acids: CASSPTHKETQYF. In nucleotides, the CDR3 is TGTGCCAGCAGTCCTACGCATAAAGAGACCCAGTACTTC.

Written as DNA, the CDR3 is TGTGCCAGCAGCCCTGACAGGTCTGGAAACACCATATATTTT. Its translation is CASSPDRSGNTIYF. The rearrangement uses TRBV5-4 and TRBJ1-3; possible D gene TRBD1, 6 bases. From germline, CDR1 is SGHNT and CDR2 YYREEE (reference sequence). Trimming took 4 bases from V and 1 from J, leaving 9 bases between them. The CDR3 has 14 residues.

The rearrangement uses TRBV2 and TRBJ2-7; 7 nucleotides line up with TRBD1. Germline V CDR1 and CDR2: SNHLY, FYNNEI. V gave up 5 bases and J gave up 5 bases; unmatched junction bases: 3. CDR3 length: 12 residues. In DNA form, the CDR3 reads TGTGCCAGCAGTTCGACAGGGCACGAGCAGTACTTC. This gives the protein CASSSTGHEQYF.

This chain uses TRBV5-4 with TRBJ2-1; 10 nucleotides align to TRBD2. The CDR3 spans 15 residues. V trimming: 0 bases; J trimming: 10 bases; junction bases outside the gene matches: 7. The germline V gene encodes CDR1 SGHNT and CDR2 YYREEE (reference sequence). Here the CDR3 reads CASSLDLAGEHEQFF. Written as DNA, the CDR3 is TGTGCCAGCAGCTTGGATCTAGCGGGAGAACACGAGCAGTTCTTC. Together with reference TRBV5-4 and TRBJ2-1, the CDR3 gives the full variable domain: ETGVTQSPTHLIKTRGQQVTLRCSSQSGHNTVSWYQQALGQGPQFIFQYYREEENGRGNFPPRFSGLQFPNYSSELNVNALELDDSALYLCASSLDLAGEHEQFFGPGTRLTVL.

The chain carries TRBV28 and TRBJ2-1, with TRBD2 matching over 9 bases. The CDR3 loop spans 15 amino acids. Germline loops: CDR1 MDHEN, CDR2 SYDVKM. V gave up 8 bases and J gave up 15 bases; unmatched junction bases: 20. Here the CDR3 DNA reads TGTGCCAGCGTAGTTTCCGGCGCGGGAGGGCCGATTTCGTTCTTC. Its protein is CASVVSGAGGPISFF.

This chain links TRBV29-1 with TRBJ1-4; possible D gene TRBD1, 5 bases. The V end lost 6 bases, the J end lost 8 bases, and 13 bases lay between the germline ends. The CDR3 consists of 12 residues. Germline V gives CDR1 SQVTM, CDR2 ANQGSEA. The chain's CDR3 is CSVGSSGEKLFF. CDR3 bases: TGCAGCGTGGGGTCTTCAGGGGAAAAACTGTTTTTT.

The chain combines TRBV29-1 with TRBJ2-1, with 13 bases lining up with TRBD2. The V gene's germline CDR1 is SQVTM and CDR2 ANQGSEA. The CDR3 spans 15 residues. Germline trimming cut 7 bases from V and 4 bases from J; bases unmatched to any gene: 7. Here the CDR3 reads CSGRTSGSTYNEQFF. The CDR3 coding sequence is TGCAGCGGAAGGACTAGCGGGAGTACTTACAATGAGCAGTTCTTC.

The chain is built from TRBV5-1 and TRBJ1-4, with 7 nucleotides matching TRBD1. This CDR3 has 15 residues. The V segment lost 4 bases and the J segment 6 bases; nucleotides outside the gene matches: 9. Germline lookup yields CDR1 SGHRS and CDR2 YFSETQ. CDR3 bases: TGCGCCAGCAGCCATCAGGGGGGAGTGGATGAAAAACTGTTTTTT. It codes for CASSHQGGVDEKLFF.

CDR3: CASSMTGGGTEAFF. The CDR3 DNA reads TGTGCCAGCAGCATGACAGGGGGCGGCACTGAAGCTTTCTTT. This chain uses TRBV7-9 with TRBJ1-1, with 10 bases matching TRBD1. With 5 bases clipped from V and 4 bases from J, the junction kept 4 bases outside the gene matches. Germline assignment: CDR1 SEHNR and CDR2 FQNEAQ (reference sequence). The CDR3 totals 14 residues.

This chain uses TRBV2 with TRBJ2-1; 13 bases agree with TRBD2. The CDR3 is made up of 14 amino acids. Germline trimming cut 7 bases from V and 8 bases from J; bases unmatched to any gene: 5. Germline CDR1 and CDR2: SNHLY and FYNNEI. DNA of the CDR3: TGTGCCAGCACCAGGACTAGCGGGGGACATGAGCAGTTCTTC. Amino acid sequence: CASTRTSGGHEQFF.

The J gene is TRBJ2-3, the V gene TRBV5-4, with D possibly TRBD2 on 6 matching bases. Per the germline V gene, CDR1 is SGHNT and CDR2 is YYREEE (reference sequence). The length of the CDR3 is 14 residues. The germline V and J ends were trimmed by 2 bases and 4 bases, with 11 bases remaining between them. CDR3 bases: TGTGCCAGCAGCTTCGGGAGTGAACCAGATACGCAGTATTTT. Translated, it gives CASSFGSEPDTQYF. The full variable domain, in which reference TRBV5-4 and TRBJ2-3 provide the parts outside the CDR3, is ETGVTQSPTHLIKTRGQQVTLRCSSQSGHNTVSWYQQALGQGPQFIFQYYREEENGRGNFPPRFSGLQFPNYSSELNVNALELDDSALYLCASSFGSEPDTQYFGPGTRLTVL.

The chain couples TRBV25-1 to TRBJ2-1; D is unclear. Germline CDR1 and CDR2: MGHDK and SYGVNS. Trimming left V 3 bases short and J 0 bases short, with 9 bases between. The CDR3 has 15 residues. CDR3 loop: CASSDATSSYNEQFF. In DNA, the CDR3 is TGTGCCAGCAGTGACGCCACGAGCTCCTACAATGAGCAGTTCTTC.

This chain uses TRBV13 with TRBJ2-1; 7 bases align to TRBD1. With 5 bases clipped from V and 3 bases from J, the junction kept 13 bases outside the gene matches. Germline values: CDR1 PRHDT, CDR2 FYEKMQ (reference sequence). This CDR3 contains 17 residues. In DNA form, the CDR3 reads TGTGCCAGCAGCCCGACAGGGTCCCAGGCGGGCTACAATGAGCAGTTCTTC. Its protein product is CASSPTGSQAGYNEQFF. Supplemented by reference TRBV13 and TRBJ2-1, the full variable domain reads AAGVIQSPRHLIKEKRETATLKCYPIPRHDTVYWYQQGPGQDPQFLISFYEKMQSDKGSIPDRFSAQQFSDYHSELNMSSLELGDSALYFCASSPTGSQAGYNEQFFGPGTRLTVL.

This chain joins TRBV7-6 and TRBJ1-3; D not certain. Germline CDR1 SGHVS, CDR2 FNYEAQ. Trimming shortened V by 7 bases and J by 0 bases, and 22 bases separated the two germline ends. This CDR3 has 18 amino acids. The CDR3 loop reads CASTPRRAGTFSGNTIYF. The CDR3 nucleotides are TGTGCCAGCACCCCCCGGAGGGCGGGAACCTTCTCTGGAAACACCATATATTTT.

The chain carries TRBV4-2 and TRBJ1-1, with 8 bases identical to TRBD1. The CDR3 consists of 18 residues. With 0 bases clipped from V and 3 bases from J, the junction kept 12 bases outside the gene matches. Germline V gene lookup returns CDR1 LGHNA and CDR2 YNFKEQ. CDR3: CASSQDEGTGGLYTEAFF. The CDR3 DNA follows: TGTGCCAGCAGCCAAGATGAGGGGACAGGCGGTCTGTACACTGAAGCTTTCTTT.

The chain couples TRBV5-1 to TRBJ2-1; TRBD2 matches at 9 bases. In germline, CDR1 is SGHRS, CDR2 YFSETQ. V dropped 4 bases and J dropped 3; count of bases not matched to a gene: 8. This CDR3 has 16 amino acids. CDR3 loop: CASSTATSGLYNEQFF. In DNA, the CDR3 is TGCGCCAGCAGCACCGCGACTAGCGGCCTCTACAATGAGCAGTTCTTC.

Here the CDR3 reads CASRGLAGVTGELFF. CDR3 coding DNA: TGTGCCAGCAGGGGGCTAGCGGGAGTCACCGGGGAGCTGTTTTTT. The rearrangement joins TRBV2 to TRBJ2-2, with 10 nucleotides matching TRBD2. The CDR3 runs 15 residues. The J segment lost 4 bases and the V segment lost 6 bases, leaving 5 bases of the junction unmatched. Germline assignment: CDR1 SNHLY and CDR2 FYNNEI.

The chain carries TRBV10-3 and TRBJ1-2; 7 bases map to TRBD1. The length of the CDR3 is 14 residues. The germline CDR1 and CDR2 sequences are ENHRY and SYGVKD. Trimming at V came to 6 bases and at J to 4 bases, leaving 8 bases not matched to a gene. CDR3 in amino acids: CAISGQEKSYGYTF. CDR3 nucleotide sequence: TGTGCCATCAGCGGACAGGAGAAATCCTATGGCTACACCTTC.

The chain joins TRBV27 to TRBJ2-1; the match to TRBD1 covers 7 bases. The germline V gene has CDR1 MNHEY and CDR2 SMNVEV (reference sequence). The V and J ends lost 5 bases and 8 bases, in that order; junction bases with no gene match: 9. CDR3 size: 14 residues. Here the CDR3 reads CASSTGTDRDEQFF. CDR3 DNA sequence: TGTGCCAGCAGTACCGGGACAGACCGGGATGAGCAGTTCTTC.

J is TRBJ2-5 and V is TRBV19; 10 bases agree with TRBD2. The CDR3 contains 16 residues. The trim removed 5 bases at V and 2 bases at J, leaving 8 bases unmatched. From germline, CDR1 is LNHDA and CDR2 SQIVND (reference sequence). CDR3 DNA: TGTGCCAGTAGTCCTCGACTAGCGGGTCTACAAGAGACCCAGTACTTC. Protein product: CASSPRLAGLQETQYF.

The V call is TRBV9, the J call TRBJ1-1; D not resolved. Germline loops: CDR1 SGDLS, CDR2 YYNGEE. V was shortened by 4 bases and J by 4 bases, with 11 bases between the two germline ends. This CDR3 spans 13 amino acids. Written as DNA, the CDR3 is TGTGCCAGCAGCTATAATTCGGGCACTGAAGCTTTCTTT. Amino acids: CASSYNSGTEAFF.

V usage is TRBV2 and J usage is TRBJ2-6, with 9 nucleotides matching TRBD1. Germline lookup yields CDR1 SNHLY and CDR2 FYNNEI. This CDR3 is built from 17 residues. V was pared by 6 bases and J by 0 bases, with 6 bases of the junction left unmatched. The CDR3 loop reads CASSAGQGLSGANVLTF. In DNA form, the CDR3 reads TGTGCCAGCAGCGCGGGACAGGGCCTCTCTGGGGCCAACGTCCTGACTTTC.

The chain couples TRBV2 to TRBJ2-5; TRBD1 aligns across 11 bases. V was clipped by 3 bases and J by 7 bases; unmatched bases: 4. Germline V lookup: CDR1 SNHLY, CDR2 FYNNEI. CDR3 length equals 14 residues. The CDR3 bases are TGTGCCAGCAGTGAGGACAGGGGGCAGGGGACCCAGTACTTC. Translation: CASSEDRGQGTQYF.